Listed here are 30 T cell receptor beta chains from one sample, sequenced in a study of CD8 T cells in ankylosing spondylitis. TCRdb itself ran the 5' RACE reads through MiXCR, one entry per CDR3 protein. The table records a few hundred thousand distinct CDR3 sequences, about 24% of them present only once. The sample was blood, either unsorted or a sorted T cell fraction (not recorded which). These receptors came from a male donor with ankylosing spondylitis or in good health (not recorded which).

V usage is TRBV7-8 and J usage is TRBJ1-1, with unresolved D. The CDR3 has 11 residues. The germline gives CDR1 SGHVS, CDR2 FQNEAQ. V lost 5 bases and J lost 8, with 9 bases in between. The CDR3 loop is CASSNTGEAFF. The CDR3 region has the DNA TGTGCCAGCAGCAATACGGGAGAAGCTTTCTTT.

This clonotype has at least ten counts. The rearrangement joins TRBV6-1 to TRBJ1-1, with TRBD1 as a possible D gene (6 bases). V shed 7 bases and J shed 4 bases, with 13 bases lying between them. The CDR3 loop spans 13 amino acids. The germline V gene has CDR1 MNHNS and CDR2 SASEGT. The CDR3 protein is CASTKTGSTEAFF. CDR3 nucleotide sequence: TGTGCCAGCACCAAGACAGGATCCACTGAAGCTTTCTTT.

This clonotype was found many times. The chain links TRBV12-3 or TRBV12-4 to TRBJ1-1, with D hard to call. The CDR3 is 13 residues long. The V end lost 5 bases, the J end lost 2 bases, and 9 bases lay between the germline ends. The CDR3 here is CASSKQINTEAFF. Written as DNA, the CDR3 is TGTGCCAGCAGTAAACAGATAAACACTGAAGCTTTCTTT.

The rearrangement joins TRBV20-1 to TRBJ2-3; D possibly matches TRBD1 or TRBD2 (5 bases each). CDR1 and CDR2 from the germline V gene are DFQATT and SNEGSKA (reference sequence). The CDR3 spans 13 residues. The germline V and J ends were trimmed by 5 bases and 5 bases, with 14 bases remaining between them. CDR3 DNA sequence: TGCAGTGCTGGCCCGATGGGGGTAGATACGCAGTATTTT. Translation: CSAGPMGVDTQYF.

The chain recombines TRBV12-3 or TRBV12-4 with TRBJ1-1, with a tentative D call TRBD1 (5 bases). This CDR3 is built from 14 residues. The V gene lost 6 bases and the J gene lost 4 bases, with 15 bases spanning the gap. The CDR3 loop is CASSGRVAATEAFF. The CDR3, as DNA: TGTGCCAGCAGCGGCAGGGTGGCCGCCACTGAAGCTTTCTTT.

In its sample, this clonotype was seen many times. CDR3 DNA sequence: TGTGCCAGCAGTTTCCTTTCAGGGGATAATACGCAGTATTTT. Residues: CASSFLSGDNTQYF. The V call is TRBV27, the J call TRBJ2-3; possible D gene TRBD1, 6 bases. The germline V and J ends were trimmed by 3 bases and 7 bases, with 14 bases remaining between them. The germline V gene has CDR1 MNHEY and CDR2 SMNVEV (reference sequence). This CDR3 is 14 amino acids long.

This chain links TRBV20-1 with TRBJ2-7, with a possible D match to TRBD2 (6 bases). The CDR3 contains 15 residues. Germline CDR1 is DFQATT and CDR2 is SNEGSKA (reference sequence). The germline V and J ends were trimmed by 6 bases and 5 bases, with 23 bases remaining between them. CDR3 nucleotides: TGCAGTGCCCAGAGGCCGGGACGGGACTTCGACGAGCAGTACTTC. This translates into CSAQRPGRDFDEQYF.

V and J are TRBV12-3 or TRBV12-4 and TRBJ2-5; tentatively, D is TRBD1 (5 bases). Trimming removed 3 bases at V and 14 bases at J, with 22 bases between. The CDR3 spans 14 residues. CDR3 protein: CASSFRGDFRTRYF. CDR3 nucleotides: TGTGCCAGCAGTTTTAGGGGTGATTTCCGGACCCGATACTTC.

The rearrangement uses TRBV7-2 and TRBJ2-7; D is ambiguous. CDR1 and CDR2 (germline): SGHTA, FQGNSA. This CDR3 contains 13 residues. Trimming cost V 5 bases and J 3 bases, with 11 bases left between them. The CDR3 DNA reads as TGTGCCAGCAGCCTCTTGCCTTTCTACGAGCAGTACTTC. As protein: CASSLLPFYEQYF.

This clonotype was counted many times. V usage is TRBV5-1 and J usage is TRBJ2-4; TRBD1 matches 7 bases. The CDR3 totals 16 residues. V was pared by 0 bases and J by 6 bases, with 9 bases of the junction left unmatched. The germline CDR1 and CDR2 sequences are SGHRS and YFSETQ. In nucleotides, the CDR3 is TGCGCCAGCAGCTTGGGGCCGGGACAGAGCTCAAACATTCAGTACTTC. Encoded protein: CASSLGPGQSSNIQYF.

The J gene is TRBJ1-1, the V gene TRBV19; no clear D gene. The V end lost 6 bases, the J end lost 3 bases, and 14 bases lay between the germline ends. Germline CDR1 LNHDA, CDR2 SQIVND (reference sequence). CDR3 length equals 14 residues. The CDR3 loop is CASSRKPGDTEAFF. The CDR3 nucleotides read TGTGCCAGTAGCAGGAAGCCCGGGGACACTGAAGCTTTCTTT.

This clonotype was counted ten times or more. The J gene is TRBJ2-7, the V gene TRBV10-3; D is possibly TRBD1 (5 bases). This CDR3 is built from 14 residues. The germline V gene has CDR1 ENHRY and CDR2 SYGVKD. V lost 10 bases to trimming and J lost 0 bases, with 16 bases between them. The CDR3: CATTTAFSSYEQYF. CDR3 DNA: TGTGCCACCACGACAGCATTTAGCTCCTACGAGCAGTACTTC.

This clonotype came up many times. The V and J genes are TRBV29-1 and TRBJ2-7; maybe TRBD1 (7 bases). The length of the CDR3 is 14 residues. The V gene lost 4 bases and the J gene lost 2 bases, with 15 bases spanning the gap. Germline assignment: CDR1 SQVTM and CDR2 ANQGSEA. The DNA for the CDR3 is TGCAGCGTTGTGAGGCAGGGGGGAACCTACGAGCAGTACTTC. Residues: CSVVRQGGTYEQYF.

This sequence joins TRBV7-2 and TRBJ2-1; a possible D gene is TRBD1 (5 bases). Per the germline V gene, CDR1 is SGHTA and CDR2 is FQGNSA. This CDR3 is 12 amino acids long. Trimming stripped 8 bases from V and 9 bases from J, with 14 bases between. The CDR3 is CASGNQGFEQFF. DNA for the CDR3: TGTGCCAGCGGGAACCAGGGATTTGAGCAGTTCTTC. Combining the CDR3 with reference TRBV7-2 and TRBJ2-1 gives the whole variable domain GAGVSQSPSNKVTEKGKDVELRCDPISGHTALYWYRQSLGQGLEFLIYFQGNSAPDKSGLPSDRFSAERTGGSVSTLTIQRTQQEDSAVYLCASGNQGFEQFFGPGTRLTVL.

A few counts support this clonotype. The genes are TRBV6-1 and TRBJ2-7; perhaps TRBD1 as D (6 bases). The V and J ends lost 11 bases and 3 bases respectively, with 17 bases between them. CDR1 is MNHNS and CDR2 is SASEGT in the germline V gene. The CDR3 length is 13 residues. This CDR3 reads CASRRQDRYEQYF. The CDR3 bases are TGTGCCTCACGCCGACAGGACCGCTACGAGCAGTACTTC.

This clonotype has only a few counts. The chain carries TRBV20-1 and TRBJ2-3; TRBD2 matches 13 bases. J was trimmed by 4 bases and V by 6 bases; bases with no gene match: 16. This CDR3 region has 18 residues. Per germline, CDR1 DFQATT and CDR2 SNEGSKA (reference sequence). The CDR3 is CSATTSGGTGGVADTQYF. CDR3 DNA sequence: TGCAGTGCAACGACTAGCGGGGGGACCGGGGGTGTCGCAGATACGCAGTATTTT.

The sample holds many counts of this clonotype. This chain joins TRBV10-3 and TRBJ1-5; no clear D. The CDR3 loop spans 13 amino acids. Trimming shortened V by 5 bases and J by 0 bases, and 5 bases separated the two germline ends. Per germline, CDR1 ENHRY and CDR2 SYGVKD. CDR3 residues: CAISRDSNQPQHF. In nucleotides, the CDR3 is TGTGCCATCAGTCGGGATAGCAATCAGCCCCAGCATTTT.

This clonotype occurred many times. The J gene is TRBJ2-1, the V gene TRBV18; the match to TRBD2 covers 11 bases. There are 17 residues in the CDR3. Germline assignment: CDR1 KGHSH and CDR2 LQKENI. The J segment lost 5 bases and the V segment lost 1 base, leaving 7 bases of the junction unmatched. The CDR3 bases are TGTGCCAGCTCACCACTCCTAGCGGGGGGAGTTCACAATGAGCAGTTCTTC. Translation gives CASSPLLAGGVHNEQFF.

This chain links TRBV7-9 with TRBJ2-2; 7 bases match TRBD1. CDR3 length: 15 residues. Germline lookup yields CDR1 SEHNR and CDR2 FQNEAQ (reference sequence). J gave up 0 bases and V 3 bases, and 1 base lay outside the gene matches. CDR3 nucleotides: TGTGCCAGCAGCTTGACAGGGACGAACACCGGGGAGCTGTTTTTT. As protein: CASSLTGTNTGELFF.

This clonotype occurred a few times. The V and J genes are TRBV6-1 and TRBJ2-1; no definite D call. Trimming stripped 1 base from V and 16 bases from J, with 23 bases between. CDR1 MNHNS and CDR2 SASEGT come from the germline V gene. The CDR3 totals 15 residues. As DNA, the CDR3 is TGTGCCAGCAGTGAAGGCGACCTAACAAATGTACAATGCTTCTTC. It translates to CASSEGDLTNVQCFF.

In its sample, this clonotype was seen a few times. CDR3 sequence (DNA): TGTGCCAGCAGTTCTGGGACAGGTGGGGAGACCCAGTACTTC. Translation: CASSSGTGGETQYF. The chain recombines TRBV28 with TRBJ2-5, with 8 bases matching TRBD1. Germline-derived CDR1 and CDR2 are MDHEN and SYDVKM. V lost 4 bases to trimming and J lost 5 bases; unmatched junction nucleotides: 6. The CDR3 totals 14 residues.

Many counts were recorded for this clonotype. DNA for the CDR3: TGTGCCATAAAACGGGGGGGCGCGGACTATGGCTACACCTTC. It codes for CAIKRGGADYGYTF. The chain combines TRBV10-3 with TRBJ1-2; a weak D match, TRBD1 (6 bases). CDR1 is ENHRY and CDR2 is SYGVKD in the germline V gene. CDR3 length: 14 amino acids. The V and J ends lost 9 bases and 3 bases respectively, with 17 bases between them.

This clonotype has ten or more counts. The junction differs from germline at one of its ends, possibly a read error. The rearrangement joins TRBV7-9 to TRBJ2-7; D ambiguous. The V gene's germline CDR1 is SEHNR and CDR2 FQNEAQ (reference sequence). This CDR3 has 12 amino acids. CDR3 protein: CASGFASYEQYF. The CDR3 DNA sequence: TGTGCCAGCGGCTTCGCCTCCTACGAGCAGTACTTC.

This clonotype was counted only a few times. The CDR3 DNA follows: TGCAGTGCCCCCGAAATTGCGGGGGAGGGAGCTTTCTTT. Amino acid sequence: CSAPEIAGEGAFF. The V and J genes are TRBV20-1 and TRBJ1-1; D possibly corresponds to TRBD1 (5 bases). Germline loops: CDR1 DFQATT, CDR2 SNEGSKA (reference sequence). CDR3 length equals 13 residues. The V end was cut by 6 bases, the J end by 10 bases, with 21 bases between.

This clonotype was observed at least ten times. The gene calls are TRBV2 and TRBJ1-1; no reliable D call. The V gene lost 4 bases and the J gene lost 7 bases, with 7 bases spanning the gap. Germline assignment: CDR1 SNHLY and CDR2 FYNNEI. This CDR3 comprises 11 residues. CDR3 sequence: CASSVQFEAFF. The DNA for the CDR3 is TGTGCCAGCAGTGTACAGTTTGAAGCTTTCTTT.

The chain recombines TRBV2 with TRBJ2-6; no clear D. The CDR3 has 18 amino acids. CDR1 SNHLY and CDR2 FYNNEI come from the germline V gene. The V end lost 6 bases, the J end lost 1 base, and 19 bases lay between the germline ends. The CDR3 loop reads CASRYGAVLSSGANVLTF. CDR3 sequence (DNA): TGTGCCAGCAGGTATGGTGCGGTTCTTTCTTCTGGGGCCAACGTCCTGACTTTC.

This chain uses TRBV9 with TRBJ2-3, with 8 bases matching TRBD2. Losses at the gene ends were 6 bases for V and 1 base for J; bases not matched to a gene: 7. Germline CDR1 is SGDLS and CDR2 is YYNGEE. This CDR3 is 15 amino acids long. The CDR3: CASKPGGPGTDTQYF. In DNA form, the CDR3 reads TGTGCCAGCAAACCGGGGGGGCCGGGCACAGATACGCAGTATTTT.

This clonotype was counted only a few times. The chain is built from TRBV20-1 and TRBJ2-3; 7 bases fit TRBD2. The CDR3 has 14 residues. The V gene end was trimmed by 7 bases and the J gene end by 2 bases; junction bases not matched to a gene: 9. In germline, CDR1 is DFQATT, CDR2 SNEGSKA (reference sequence). The CDR3 reads CSVLGLLLTDTQYF. CDR3 bases: TGCAGTGTTTTGGGACTACTTCTCACAGATACGCAGTATTTT.

This clonotype was seen only a few times. The V call is TRBV28, the J call TRBJ2-4, with 8 nucleotides matching TRBD2. The V gene end was trimmed by 3 bases and the J gene end by 1 base; junction bases not matched to a gene: 8. CDR1 is MDHEN and CDR2 is SYDVKM in the germline V gene. The CDR3 is made up of 17 amino acids. The CDR3 protein is CASSLVTGGVAKNIQYF. The CDR3 DNA is TGTGCCAGCAGTTTGGTCACGGGGGGGGTCGCCAAAAACATTCAGTACTTC. Using reference TRBV28 and TRBJ2-4 for the parts outside the CDR3, the full variable domain is DVKVTQSSRYLVKRTGEKVFLECVQDMDHENMFWYRQDPGLGLRLIYFSYDVKMKEKGDIPEGYSVSREKKERFSLILESASTNQTSMYLCASSLVTGGVAKNIQYFGAGTRLSVL.

This sequence joins TRBV7-8 and TRBJ1-4; tentatively, D is TRBD1 (5 bases). Per germline, CDR1 SGHVS and CDR2 FQNEAQ. The CDR3 spans 18 residues. The V gene lost 0 bases and the J gene lost 8 bases, with 22 bases spanning the gap. The CDR3 sequence is CASSLAHGRSAGGEKLFF. CDR3 bases: TGTGCCAGCAGCTTAGCCCACGGGAGGTCGGCGGGGGGGGAAAAACTGTTTTTT. The full variable domain, completed using reference TRBV7-8 and TRBJ1-4, is GAGVSQSPRYKVAKRGQDVALRCDPISGHVSLFWYQQALGQGPEFLTYFQNEAQLDKSGLPSDRFFAERPEGSVSTLKIQRTQQEDSAVYLCASSLAHGRSAGGEKLFFGSGTQLSVL.